These T cell receptor beta chains were read from a single sample in a study of cytomegalovirus exposure and HLA in healthy donors. TCRdb's table, derived via immunoSEQ multiplex PCR, lists solely in-frame clones and lacks some. The data show about 18,000 clones, 60% to 80% seen once. Specimen: PBMCs. All receptors come from a man between 18 and 35 years old in good health and CMV-seronegative. The CDR3 runs from the conserved cysteine through the conserved F or W. The D gene is left open where the match is weak. Size is stated for part of the rows, as once, few or many counts, or as a class when the clone is expanded.

length: 14
J: TRBJ1-3
D: NA
V: TRBV30
size: NA
DNA: TGTGCCTGGAGTGAGGGGATCTCTGGAAACACCATATATTTT
CDR3: CAWSEGISGNTIYF

length: 18
J: TRBJ1-4
D: NA
V: TRBV7-9
size: NA
DNA: TGTGCCAGCAGCAGGCAATCGGGGGGGTCGGGGACTAATGAAAAACTGTTTTTT
CDR3: CASSRQSGGSGTNEKLFF

length: 11
J: TRBJ1-1
D: NA
V: TRBV6-1
size: few
DNA: TGTGCCAGCAGTAAGACAGCTGAAGCTTTCTTT
CDR3: CASSKTAEAFF

length: 12
J: TRBJ1-1
D: NA
V: TRBV7-2
size: NA
DNA: TGTGCCAGCAGCGCCAGGGATCCTGAAGCTTTCTTT
CDR3: CASSARDPEAFF

length: 14
J: TRBJ1-4
D: NA
V: TRBV29-1
size: NA
DNA: TGCAGCGCCTCTGGAGGGAACTTTAATGAAAAACTGTTTTTT
CDR3: CSASGGNFNEKLFF

length: 14
J: TRBJ1-2
D: NA
V: TRBV30
size: NA
DNA: TGTGCCTGGAGGCTTTGGGGCGAGACGGATGGCTACACCTTC
CDR3: CAWRLWGETDGYTF

length: 13
J: TRBJ1-2
D: NA
V: TRBV29-1
size: NA
DNA: TGCAGCGTGACCCTGGGGCAGATACATGGCTACACCTTC
CDR3: CSVTLGQIHGYTF

length: 15
J: TRBJ1-4
D: TRBD1
V: TRBV30
size: NA
DNA: TGTGCCGGCAACCGGGACAGGGGAGGTAATGAAAAACTGTTTTTT
CDR3: CAGNRDRGGNEKLFF

length: 15
J: TRBJ1-2
D: NA
V: TRBV2
size: NA
DNA: TGTGCCAGCAGTGAATACGGTGAAGCCAACTATGGCTACACCTTC
CDR3: CASSEYGEANYGYTF

length: 16
J: TRBJ2-1
D: TRBD2
V: TRBV5-4
size: NA
DNA: TGTGCCAGCAGCGGAAGACTAGCGGGGGTGTACAATGAGCAGTTCTTC
CDR3: CASSGRLAGVYNEQFF

length: 14
J: TRBJ1-1
D: NA
V: TRBV30
size: NA
DNA: TGTGCCTGGGCGAAAGGAGGACTTGACACTGAAGCTTTCTTT
CDR3: CAWAKGGLDTEAFF

length: 15
J: TRBJ2-6
D: NA
V: TRBV6-1
size: NA
DNA: TGTGCCAGCAGGGGGGAGGTGTCTGGGGCCAACGTCCTGACTTTC
CDR3: CASRGEVSGANVLTF

length: 14
J: TRBJ2-2
D: NA
V: TRBV5-1
size: NA
DNA: TGCGCCAGCAGCTTGGGAGGGAACACCGGGGAGCTGTTTTTT
CDR3: CASSLGGNTGELFF

length: 12
J: TRBJ1-4
D: NA
V: TRBV5-1
size: NA
DNA: TGCGCCAGCAGGGGAGATGAAGAAAAACTGTTTTTT
CDR3: CASRGDEEKLFF

length: 14
J: TRBJ1-1
D: TRBD1
V: TRBV30
size: few
DNA: TGTGCCTGGAGTGTACGTCCAGGGGGCACTGAAGCTTTCTTT
CDR3: CAWSVRPGGTEAFF

length: 14
J: TRBJ2-7
D: TRBD1
V: TRBV19
size: NA
DNA: TGTGCCAGTAGTACCCACAGGGGGTCCTACGAGCAGTACTTC
CDR3: CASSTHRGSYEQYF

length: 16
J: TRBJ1-1
D: NA
V: TRBV2
size: NA
DNA: TGTGCCAGCAGTATCCATCGGGTAACGGGGAACACTGAAGCTTTCTTT
CDR3: CASSIHRVTGNTEAFF

length: 11
J: TRBJ1-2
D: NA
V: TRBV30
size: NA
DNA: TGTGCCGCTACAGGGACGGTCCGCTACACCTTC
CDR3: CAATGTVRYTF

length: 13
J: TRBJ1-1
D: NA
V: TRBV2
size: NA
DNA: TGTGCCAGCAGTTATCAGGGGAACACTGAAGCTTTCTTT
CDR3: CASSYQGNTEAFF

length: 14
J: TRBJ2-7
D: NA
V: TRBV7-9
size: once
DNA: TGTGCCAGCAGCTTAAGTCAGGGCCCCTACGAGCAGTACTTC
CDR3: CASSLSQGPYEQYF

length: 15
J: TRBJ1-1
D: NA
V: TRBV15
size: once
DNA: TGTGCCACCAGTCAGAACAGGGCCTCGAACACTGAAGCTTTCTTT
CDR3: CATSQNRASNTEAFF

length: 13
J: TRBJ2-2
D: NA
V: TRBV5-1
size: NA
DNA: TGCGCCAGCAAATACAGGAACACCGGGGAGCTGTTTTTT
CDR3: CASKYRNTGELFF

length: 17
J: TRBJ2-6
D: TRBD1
V: TRBV5-4
size: NA
DNA: TGTGCCAGCAGCTCCCGCCAGGGGGCCTCTGGGGCCAACGTCCTGACTTTC
CDR3: CASSSRQGASGANVLTF

length: 14
J: TRBJ1-2
D: NA
V: TRBV6-5
size: NA
DNA: TGTGCCAGCAGTTCTACAGGGTTAAGCTATGGCTACACCTTC
CDR3: CASSSTGLSYGYTF

length: 11
J: TRBJ1-1
D: TRBD1
V: TRBV29-1
size: NA
DNA: TGCAGCGCCGGGACAGGGACTGAAGCTTTCTTT
CDR3: CSAGTGTEAFF